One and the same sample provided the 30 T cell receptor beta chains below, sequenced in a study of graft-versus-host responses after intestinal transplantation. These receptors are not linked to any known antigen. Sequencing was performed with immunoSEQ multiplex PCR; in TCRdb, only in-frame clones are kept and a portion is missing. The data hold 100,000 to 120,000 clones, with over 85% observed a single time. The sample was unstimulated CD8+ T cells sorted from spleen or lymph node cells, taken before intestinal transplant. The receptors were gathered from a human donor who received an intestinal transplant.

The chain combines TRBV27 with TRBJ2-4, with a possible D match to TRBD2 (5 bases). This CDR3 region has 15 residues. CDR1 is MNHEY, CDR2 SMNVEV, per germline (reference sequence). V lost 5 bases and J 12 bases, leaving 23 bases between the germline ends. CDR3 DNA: TGTGCCAGCAGTCCCCGATCCCCAGTTATGAGGGATCAGTACTTC. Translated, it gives CASSPRSPVMRDQYF.

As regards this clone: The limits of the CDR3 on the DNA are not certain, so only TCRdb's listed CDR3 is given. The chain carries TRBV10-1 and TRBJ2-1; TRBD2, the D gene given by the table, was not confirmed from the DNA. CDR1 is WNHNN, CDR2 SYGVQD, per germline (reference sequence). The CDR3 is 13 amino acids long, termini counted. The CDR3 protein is CASSEWGSGNKFF.

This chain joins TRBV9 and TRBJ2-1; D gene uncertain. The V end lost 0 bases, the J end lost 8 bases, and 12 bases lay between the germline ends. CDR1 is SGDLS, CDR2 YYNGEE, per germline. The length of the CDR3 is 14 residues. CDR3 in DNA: TGTGCCAGCAGCGTAGAAGGGCAGGTCTATGAGCAGTTCTTC. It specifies CASSVEGQVYEQFF.

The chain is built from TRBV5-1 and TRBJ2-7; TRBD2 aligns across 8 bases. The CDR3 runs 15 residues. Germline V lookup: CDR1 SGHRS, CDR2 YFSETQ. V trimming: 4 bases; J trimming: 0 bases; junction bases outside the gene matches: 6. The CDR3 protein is CASSLTSGSSYEQYF. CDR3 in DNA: TGCGCCAGCAGCCTAACTAGCGGTAGCTCCTACGAGCAGTACTTC.

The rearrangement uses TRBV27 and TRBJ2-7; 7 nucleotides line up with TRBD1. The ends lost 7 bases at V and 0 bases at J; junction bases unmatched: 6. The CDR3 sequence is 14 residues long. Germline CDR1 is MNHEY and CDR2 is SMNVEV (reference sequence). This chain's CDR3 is CASKRTGASYEQYF. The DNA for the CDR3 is TGTGCCAGCAAAAGGACAGGAGCCTCCTACGAGCAGTACTTC.

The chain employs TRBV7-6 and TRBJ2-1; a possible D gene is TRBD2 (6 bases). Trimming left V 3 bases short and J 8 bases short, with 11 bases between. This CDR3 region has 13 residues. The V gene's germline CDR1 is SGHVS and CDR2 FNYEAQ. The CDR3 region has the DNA TGTGCCAGCAGCTTGGGCGGGAACGATGAGCAGTTCTTC. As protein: CASSLGGNDEQFF.

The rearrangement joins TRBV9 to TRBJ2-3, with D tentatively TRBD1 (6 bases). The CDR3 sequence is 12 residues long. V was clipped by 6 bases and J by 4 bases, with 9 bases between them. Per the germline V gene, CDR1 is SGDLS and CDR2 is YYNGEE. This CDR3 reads CASTDRPDTQYF. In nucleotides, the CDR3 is TGTGCCAGCACAGACAGGCCAGATACGCAGTATTTT.

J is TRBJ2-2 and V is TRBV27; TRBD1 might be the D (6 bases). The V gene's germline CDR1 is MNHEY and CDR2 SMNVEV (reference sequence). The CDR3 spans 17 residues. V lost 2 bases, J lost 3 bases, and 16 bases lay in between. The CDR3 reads CASSLLDRLGDTGELFF. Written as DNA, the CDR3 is TGTGCCAGCAGTTTACTGGACAGATTGGGGGACACCGGGGAGCTGTTTTTT.

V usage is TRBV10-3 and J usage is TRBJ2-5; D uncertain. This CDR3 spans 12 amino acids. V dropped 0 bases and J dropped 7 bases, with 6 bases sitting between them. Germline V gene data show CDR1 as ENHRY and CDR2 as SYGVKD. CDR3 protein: CAISESLRTQYF. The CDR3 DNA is TGTGCCATCAGTGAGTCTTTAAGGACCCAGTACTTC.

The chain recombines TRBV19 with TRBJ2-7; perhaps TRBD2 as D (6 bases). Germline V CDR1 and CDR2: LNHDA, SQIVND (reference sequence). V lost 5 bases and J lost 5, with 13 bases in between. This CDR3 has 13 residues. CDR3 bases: TGTGCCAGTAGTTACCGGGGAGGAAACGAGCAGTACTTC. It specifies CASSYRGGNEQYF.

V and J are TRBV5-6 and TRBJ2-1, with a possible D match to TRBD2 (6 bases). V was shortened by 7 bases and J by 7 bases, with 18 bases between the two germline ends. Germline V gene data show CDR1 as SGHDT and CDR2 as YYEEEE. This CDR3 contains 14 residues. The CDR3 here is CASSIAGRRNEQFF. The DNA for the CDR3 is TGTGCCAGCTCGATTGCAGGGAGGAGGAATGAGCAGTTCTTC.

CDR3 in DNA: TGTGCCAGCAGAGTAGGCGCATCCGAAGCTTTCTTT. This gives the protein CASRVGASEAFF. The rearrangement links TRBV27 to TRBJ1-1, with D uncertain. This CDR3 has 12 amino acids. V was shortened by 6 bases and J by 8 bases, with 13 bases between the two germline ends. Germline lookup yields CDR1 MNHEY and CDR2 SMNVEV (reference sequence).

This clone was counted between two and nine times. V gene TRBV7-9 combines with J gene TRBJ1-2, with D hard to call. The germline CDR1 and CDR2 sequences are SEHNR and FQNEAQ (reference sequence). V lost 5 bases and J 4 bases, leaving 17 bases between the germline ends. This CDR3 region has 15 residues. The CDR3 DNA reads TGTGCCAGCAGCCGCCTCGATGGCAGAACCTATGGCTACACCTTC. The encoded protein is CASSRLDGRTYGYTF.

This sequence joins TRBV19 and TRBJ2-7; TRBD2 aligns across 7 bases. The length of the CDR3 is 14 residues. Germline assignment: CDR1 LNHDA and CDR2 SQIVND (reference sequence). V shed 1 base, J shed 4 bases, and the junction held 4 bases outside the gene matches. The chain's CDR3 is CASSIGVAGYEQYF. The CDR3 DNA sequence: TGTGCCAGTAGTATAGGGGTAGCGGGTTACGAGCAGTACTTC.

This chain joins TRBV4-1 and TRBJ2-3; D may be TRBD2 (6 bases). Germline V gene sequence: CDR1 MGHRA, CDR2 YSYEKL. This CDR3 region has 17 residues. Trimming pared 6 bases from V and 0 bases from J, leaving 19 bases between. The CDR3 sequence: CASSIFSAGPSTDTQYF. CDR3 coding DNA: TGCGCCAGCAGTATCTTTTCGGCGGGACCAAGCACAGATACGCAGTATTTT.

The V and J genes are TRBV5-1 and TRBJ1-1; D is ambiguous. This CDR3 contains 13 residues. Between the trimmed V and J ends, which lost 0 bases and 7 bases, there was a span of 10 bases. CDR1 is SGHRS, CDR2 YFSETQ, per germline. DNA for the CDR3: TGCGCCAGCAGCTTGGATGGTCTCTTTGAAGCTTTCTTT. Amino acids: CASSLDGLFEAFF.

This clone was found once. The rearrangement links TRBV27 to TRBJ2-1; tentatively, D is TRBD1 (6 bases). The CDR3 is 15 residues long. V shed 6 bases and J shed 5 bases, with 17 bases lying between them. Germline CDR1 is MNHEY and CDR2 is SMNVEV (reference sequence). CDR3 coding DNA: TGTGCCAGCAGCTCTGACAGTTGGGGGCACAATGAGCAGTTCTTC. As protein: CASSSDSWGHNEQFF.

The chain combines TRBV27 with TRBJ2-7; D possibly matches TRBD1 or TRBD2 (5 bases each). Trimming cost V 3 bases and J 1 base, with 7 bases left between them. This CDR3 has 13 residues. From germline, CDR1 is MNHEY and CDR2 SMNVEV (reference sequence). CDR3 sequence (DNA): TGTGCCAGCAGTTTGGGGGAGTCCTACGAGCAGTACTTC. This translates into CASSLGESYEQYF.

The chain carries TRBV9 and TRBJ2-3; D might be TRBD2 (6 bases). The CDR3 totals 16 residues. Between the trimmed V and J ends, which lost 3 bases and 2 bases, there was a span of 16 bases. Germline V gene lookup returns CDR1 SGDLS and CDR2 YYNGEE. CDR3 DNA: TGTGCCAGCAGCGCTCCCTCCGGGGGATACACAGATACGCAGTATTTT. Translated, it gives CASSAPSGGYTDTQYF.

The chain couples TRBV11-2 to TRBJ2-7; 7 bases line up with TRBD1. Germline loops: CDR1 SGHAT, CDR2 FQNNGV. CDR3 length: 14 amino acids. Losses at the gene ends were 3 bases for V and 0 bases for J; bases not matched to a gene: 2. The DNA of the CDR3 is TGTGCCAGCAGCTTCGGGACAGCCTCCTACGAGCAGTACTTC. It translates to CASSFGTASYEQYF.

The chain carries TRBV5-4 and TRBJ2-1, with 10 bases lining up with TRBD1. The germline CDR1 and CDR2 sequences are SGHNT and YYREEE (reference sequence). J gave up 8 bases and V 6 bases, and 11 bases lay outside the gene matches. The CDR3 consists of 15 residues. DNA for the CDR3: TGTGCCAGCACCCCTTGGGACAGGGGTTGGGATGAGCAGTTCTTC. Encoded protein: CASTPWDRGWDEQFF.

CDR3 nucleotide sequence: TGTGCCAGCACCCAGGGTACCCGGGGCGGGACTCACACAGATACGCAGTATTTT. Amino acid sequence: CASTQGTRGGTHTDTQYF. The chain is built from TRBV9 and TRBJ2-3; TRBD2 might be the D (6 bases). Trimming stripped 6 bases from V and 2 bases from J, with 25 bases between. This CDR3 contains 18 residues. The germline CDR1 and CDR2 sequences are SGDLS and YYNGEE.

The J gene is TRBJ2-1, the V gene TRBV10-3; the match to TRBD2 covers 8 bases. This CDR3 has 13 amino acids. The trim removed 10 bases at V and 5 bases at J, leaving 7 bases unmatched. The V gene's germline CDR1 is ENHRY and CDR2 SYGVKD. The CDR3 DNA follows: TGTGCCACATCGAGCGGGAGCCACAATGAGCAGTTCTTC. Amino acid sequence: CATSSGSHNEQFF.

As DNA, the CDR3 is TGTGCCAGCAGCTTGGCATCTAGCGGGAGTTCTCCGTACTTC. It codes for CASSLASSGSSPYF. The V call is TRBV5-6, the J call TRBJ2-5; 10 bases agree with TRBD2. CDR1 and CDR2 (germline): SGHDT, YYEEEE. The CDR3 is made up of 14 amino acids. Unmatched junction bases numbered 9, after V lost 0 bases and J lost 13 bases.

The DNA for the CDR3 is TGTGCCAGCTCACCAGGTTACAATGAGCAGTTCTTC. Translating it yields CASSPGYNEQFF. The chain joins TRBV18 to TRBJ2-1, with D hard to call. Germline V gene data show CDR1 as KGHSH and CDR2 as LQKENI. Trimming pared 2 bases from V and 4 bases from J, leaving 3 bases between. The CDR3 consists of 12 residues.

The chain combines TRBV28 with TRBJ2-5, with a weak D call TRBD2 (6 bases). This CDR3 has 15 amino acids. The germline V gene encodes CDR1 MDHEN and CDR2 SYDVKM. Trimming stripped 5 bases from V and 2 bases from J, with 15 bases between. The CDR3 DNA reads TGTGCCAGCAGTGATGGGACTGGGAATCAAGAGACCCAGTACTTC. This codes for CASSDGTGNQETQYF.

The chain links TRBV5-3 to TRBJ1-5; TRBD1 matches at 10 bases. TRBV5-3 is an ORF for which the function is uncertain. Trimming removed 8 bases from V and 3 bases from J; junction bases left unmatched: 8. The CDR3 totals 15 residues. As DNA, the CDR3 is TGTGCCAGCAGCCTAGGGACAGGGGACAATCAGCCCCAGCATTTT. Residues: CASSLGTGDNQPQHF.

Written as DNA, the CDR3 is TGTGCCAGCAGCTTAGGGGCCGTGAGGGAGTGGGGCCACGAGCAGTACTTC. This encodes CASSLGAVREWGHEQYF. This chain links TRBV11-2 with TRBJ2-7; TRBD1 or TRBD2 may be the D gene (5 bases each). Germline loops: CDR1 SGHAT, CDR2 FQNNGV. The CDR3 has 17 amino acids. V lost 1 base to trimming and J lost 5 bases, with 21 bases between them.

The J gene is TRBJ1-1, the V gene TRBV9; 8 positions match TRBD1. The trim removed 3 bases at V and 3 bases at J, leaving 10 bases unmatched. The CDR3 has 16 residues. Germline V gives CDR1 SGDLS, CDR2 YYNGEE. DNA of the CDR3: TGTGCCAGCAGCGCCAGACAGGGGACGCTGTACACTGAAGCTTTCTTT. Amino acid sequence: CASSARQGTLYTEAFF.

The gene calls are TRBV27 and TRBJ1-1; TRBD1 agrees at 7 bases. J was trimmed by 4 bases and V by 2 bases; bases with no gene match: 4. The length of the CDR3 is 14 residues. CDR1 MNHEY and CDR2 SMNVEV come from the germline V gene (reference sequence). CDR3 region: CASSLATGATEAFF. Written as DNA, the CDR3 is TGTGCCAGCAGTTTAGCAACAGGGGCCACTGAAGCTTTCTTT.